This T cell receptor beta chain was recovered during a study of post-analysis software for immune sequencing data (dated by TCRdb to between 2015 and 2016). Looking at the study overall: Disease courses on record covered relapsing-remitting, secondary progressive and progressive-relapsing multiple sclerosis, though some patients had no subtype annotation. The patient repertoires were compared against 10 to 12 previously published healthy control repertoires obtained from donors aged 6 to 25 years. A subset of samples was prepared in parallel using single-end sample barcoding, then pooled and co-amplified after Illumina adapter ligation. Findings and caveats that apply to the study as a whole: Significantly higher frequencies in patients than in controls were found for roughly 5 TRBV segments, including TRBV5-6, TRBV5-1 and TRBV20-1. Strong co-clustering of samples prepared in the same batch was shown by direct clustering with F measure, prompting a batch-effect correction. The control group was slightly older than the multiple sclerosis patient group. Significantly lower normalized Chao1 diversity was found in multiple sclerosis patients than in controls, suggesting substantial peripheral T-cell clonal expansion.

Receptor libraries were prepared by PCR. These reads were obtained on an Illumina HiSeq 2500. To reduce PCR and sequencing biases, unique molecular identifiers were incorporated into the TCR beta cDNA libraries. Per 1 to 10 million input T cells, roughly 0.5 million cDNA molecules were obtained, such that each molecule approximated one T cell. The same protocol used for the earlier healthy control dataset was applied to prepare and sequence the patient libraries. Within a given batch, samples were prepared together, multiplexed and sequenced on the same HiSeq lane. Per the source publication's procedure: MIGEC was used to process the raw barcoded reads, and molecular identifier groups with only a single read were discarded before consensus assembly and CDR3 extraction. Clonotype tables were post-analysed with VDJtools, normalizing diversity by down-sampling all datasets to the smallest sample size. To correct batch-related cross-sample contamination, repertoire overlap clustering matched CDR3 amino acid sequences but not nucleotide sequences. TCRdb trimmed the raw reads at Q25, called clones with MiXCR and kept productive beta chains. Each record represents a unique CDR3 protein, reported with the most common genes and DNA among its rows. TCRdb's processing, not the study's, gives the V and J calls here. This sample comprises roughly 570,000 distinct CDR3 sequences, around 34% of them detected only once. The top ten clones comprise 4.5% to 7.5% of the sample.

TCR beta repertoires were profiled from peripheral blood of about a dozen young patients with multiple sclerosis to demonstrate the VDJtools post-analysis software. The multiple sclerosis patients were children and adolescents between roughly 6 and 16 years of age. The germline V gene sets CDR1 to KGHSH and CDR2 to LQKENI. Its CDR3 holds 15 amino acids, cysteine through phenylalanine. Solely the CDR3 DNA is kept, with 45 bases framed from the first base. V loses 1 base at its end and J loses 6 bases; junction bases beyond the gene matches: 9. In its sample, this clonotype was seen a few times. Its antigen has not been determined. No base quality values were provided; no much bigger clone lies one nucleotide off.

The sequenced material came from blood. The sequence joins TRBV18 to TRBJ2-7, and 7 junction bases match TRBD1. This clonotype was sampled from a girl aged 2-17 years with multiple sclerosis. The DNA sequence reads TGTGCCAGCTCACCACAGGGGGCGCAGAAGGCCGAGCAGTACTTC. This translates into CASSPQGAQKAEQYF.